This passage covers 25 T cell receptor beta chains from one sample sequenced in a study of blood T cell repertoires in COVID-19. This table comes from immunoSEQ multiplex PCR, and its TCRdb copy is limited to in-frame clones, with some not included. The sample lists about 260,000 clones; approximately 86% were seen once. Sequencing was carried out using peripheral blood. These receptors originate from a man aged 30 to 45 with active or convalescent COVID-19.

This chain uses TRBV7-2 with TRBJ2-1; 9 bases fit TRBD1. Trimming took 4 bases from V and 4 from J; bases not matched to a gene: 2. Germline V lookup: CDR1 SGHTA, CDR2 FQGNSA. The CDR3 extends over 14 amino acids. The CDR3 DNA reads TGTGCCAGCAGCTCCGGACAGGGGTACAATGAGCAGTTCTTC. Amino acids: CASSSGQGYNEQFF.

The chain couples TRBV4-2 to TRBJ2-7, with TRBD1 matching over 10 bases. This CDR3 has 15 residues. J gave up 5 bases and V 4 bases, and 8 bases lay outside the gene matches. CDR1 LGHNA and CDR2 YNFKEQ come from the germline V gene. In nucleotides, the CDR3 is TGTGCCAGCAGCCTAACCGGGACAGGGGATAACGAGCAGTACTTC. Translated, it gives CASSLTGTGDNEQYF.

The CDR3 here is CASSEAGTEAFF. The CDR3, as DNA: TGTGCCAGCAGTGAGGCGGGAACTGAAGCTTTCTTT. J is TRBJ1-1 and V is TRBV25-1; D remains ambiguous. Per the germline V gene, CDR1 is MGHDK and CDR2 is SYGVNS. The CDR3 is 12 residues long. The V end lost 3 bases, the J end lost 5 bases, and 7 bases lay between the germline ends.

This chain uses TRBV23-1 with TRBJ2-1; TRBD1 matches 7 bases. TRBV23-1 is an ORF for which the function is uncertain. After removal of 4 bases from V and 0 bases from J, the junction contained 18 bases not matched to a gene. The CDR3 covers 20 residues. CDR3 loop: CASSRFRDRHTSNSYNEQFF. In nucleotides, the CDR3 is TGCGCCAGCAGTCGCTTCCGGGACAGACACACTAGTAACTCCTACAATGAGCAGTTCTTC.

The chain is built from TRBV20-1 and TRBJ2-7; maybe TRBD1 (7 bases). CDR3 length equals 15 residues. Germline assignment: CDR1 DFQATT and CDR2 SNEGSKA (reference sequence). With 3 bases removed from V and 7 bases from J, the gap between germline ends came to 22 bases. This chain's CDR3 is CSASLYQGDFGEQYF. Here the CDR3 DNA reads TGCAGTGCTAGTTTATACCAGGGGGACTTCGGGGAGCAGTACTTC.

V is TRBV6-5 and J is TRBJ2-5, with D possibly being TRBD2 (7 bases). The V end was cut by 7 bases, the J end by 2 bases, with 17 bases between. This CDR3 spans 15 amino acids. Germline V lookup: CDR1 MNHEY, CDR2 SVGAGI. The CDR3 coding sequence is TGTGCCAGCACCTCCAGAGGGGGGGGGCAAGAGACCCAGTACTTC. Protein product: CASTSRGGGQETQYF.

This clone was found once. This chain connects TRBV19 to TRBJ1-5; 9 bases are shared with TRBD1. CDR3 length equals 18 residues. The V gene end was trimmed by 4 bases and the J gene end by 0 bases; junction bases not matched to a gene: 10. In germline, CDR1 is LNHDA, CDR2 SQIVND (reference sequence). The CDR3, as DNA: TGTGCCAGTAGTACCGACAGGGGGGTGACCGGTAGCAATCAGCCCCAGCATTTT. Protein sequence: CASSTDRGVTGSNQPQHF.

The chain combines TRBV4-1 with TRBJ2-3, with TRBD2 identical over 10 bases. J gave up 2 bases and V 0 bases, and 8 bases lay outside the gene matches. The CDR3 length is 18 residues. The germline gives CDR1 MGHRA, CDR2 YSYEKL. For the CDR3, the DNA is TGCGCCAGCAGCCAAGAAGAGCGGGGGGGCCTGTACACAGATACGCAGTATTTT. Its protein product is CASSQEERGGLYTDTQYF.

This clone has only one observation. This rearrangement joins TRBV21-1 to TRBJ2-3; TRBD2, the D gene given by the table, was not confirmed from the DNA. TRBV21-1 is flagged as a pseudogene. The CDR3 is made up of 16 amino acids. The CDR3 is CASSAGTSEGTDTQYF. CDR3 in DNA: TGTGCCAGCAGCGCGGGGACTAGCGAGGGGACAGATACGCAGTATTTT.

In this sample, this clone turned up once. The V call is TRBV19, the J call TRBJ1-2, with 7 nucleotides matching TRBD1. The trim removed 5 bases at V and 4 bases at J, leaving 7 bases unmatched. Germline V lookup: CDR1 LNHDA, CDR2 SQIVND (reference sequence). The CDR3 contains 14 residues. The CDR3 nucleotides read TGTGCCAGTAGTGAAACAGGGGACGCCTATGGCTACACCTTC. Residues: CASSETGDAYGYTF.

The gene calls are TRBV19 and TRBJ2-7, with D perhaps TRBD1 (5 bases). The CDR3 loop spans 14 amino acids. From germline, CDR1 is LNHDA and CDR2 SQIVND (reference sequence). Trimming left V 5 bases short and J 5 bases short, with 16 bases between. The CDR3 DNA follows: TGTGCCAGTAGTCCCCTGGGCAGGGCCCACGAGCAGTACTTC. Translating gives CASSPLGRAHEQYF.

The gene calls are TRBV3-1 (or the pseudogene TRBV3-2) and TRBJ1-2; 7 bases are a match to TRBD1. With V trimmed by 5 bases and J by 6 bases, 15 bases remained unmatched. This CDR3 has 16 amino acids. Germline V gene sequence: CDR1 LGHDT, CDR2 YNNKEL (reference sequence). As DNA, the CDR3 is TGTGCCAGCAGCGACCCCGCGACAGGGAAGGGGGATGGCTACACCTTC. This encodes CASSDPATGKGDGYTF.

The chain couples TRBV7-2 to TRBJ2-5; D possibly corresponds to TRBD2 (5 bases). Trimming pared 5 bases from V and 0 bases from J, leaving 16 bases between. The CDR3 is made up of 16 amino acids. Per the germline V gene, CDR1 is SGHTA and CDR2 is FQGNSA. In nucleotides, the CDR3 is TGTGCCAGCAGCGCTTACTACCGGGGAAACCAAGAGACCCAGTACTTC. As protein: CASSAYYRGNQETQYF.

The rearrangement uses TRBV20-1 and TRBJ1-2; no reliable D call. V was pared by 3 bases and J by 8 bases, with 16 bases between. This CDR3 region has 13 residues. Germline lookup yields CDR1 DFQATT and CDR2 SNEGSKA (reference sequence). The CDR3 spells CSASRQDKYGYTF. As DNA, the CDR3 is TGCAGTGCTAGTCGTCAGGATAAGTACGGCTACACCTTC.

The J gene is TRBJ2-2, the V gene TRBV7-9; 8 bases line up with TRBD1. V shed 5 bases and J 5 bases; nucleotides not matched to a gene: 4. Germline CDR1 reads SEHNR; CDR2 reads FQNEAQ (reference sequence). This CDR3 region has 14 residues. CDR3 sequence reads: CASSRTGWTGELFF. The CDR3 coding sequence is TGTGCCAGCAGCCGGACAGGGTGGACCGGGGAGCTGTTTTTT.

This chain uses TRBV27 with TRBJ2-7; TRBD1 might be the D (5 bases). V gave up 0 bases and J gave up 2 bases, with 8 bases separating them. Germline V gene sequence: CDR1 MNHEY, CDR2 SMNVEV (reference sequence). This CDR3 comprises 14 residues. CDR3 nucleotide sequence: TGTGCCAGCAGTTTATCGGGGCCGACCTACGAGCAGTACTTC. It is translated as CASSLSGPTYEQYF.

This chain uses TRBV19 with TRBJ2-1; tentatively, D is TRBD1 (5 bases). CDR3 size: 14 residues. In germline, CDR1 is LNHDA, CDR2 SQIVND (reference sequence). Trimming pared 5 bases from V and 6 bases from J, leaving 14 bases between. CDR3 protein: CASSQAQVLNEQFF. DNA of the CDR3: TGTGCCAGTAGTCAAGCACAGGTTCTCAATGAGCAGTTCTTC. Complete variable domain (other parts from reference TRBV19 and TRBJ2-1): DGGITQSPKYLFRKEGQNVTLSCEQNLNHDAMYWYRQDPGQGLRLIYYSQIVNDFQKGDIAEGYSVSREKKESFPLTVTSAQKNPTAFYLCASSQAQVLNEQFFGPGTRLTVL.

This clone was counted only a few times. V usage is TRBV29-1 and J usage is TRBJ2-7, with a tentative D call TRBD1 (6 bases). V shed 3 bases and J shed 6 bases, with 12 bases lying between them. CDR1 is SQVTM and CDR2 is ANQGSEA in the germline V gene. The CDR3 loop spans 12 amino acids. The DNA for the CDR3 is TGCAGCGTTGACTCAGGGGCAGGCGAGCAGTACTTC. Its protein is CSVDSGAGEQYF.

The rearrangement joins TRBV6-4 to TRBJ2-3; D is possibly TRBD2 (7 bases). The CDR3 runs 16 residues. V dropped 5 bases and J dropped 4 bases, with 19 bases sitting between them. CDR1 and CDR2 from the germline V gene are MRHNA and SNTAGT. The CDR3 region has the DNA TGTGCCAGCAGTCCATACCGTGGGGGGGCGTCAGATACGCAGTATTTT. Translating gives CASSPYRGGASDTQYF.

In DNA, the CDR3 is TGTGCCAGCAGTTACTCAACAGGGACTCAGCCCCAGCATTTT. It specifies CASSYSTGTQPQHF. V gene TRBV6-5 combines with J gene TRBJ1-5; D is possibly TRBD1 (6 bases). The CDR3 contains 14 residues. Germline lookup yields CDR1 MNHEY and CDR2 SVGAGI. V lost 0 bases and J lost 6, with 9 bases in between.

The chain carries TRBV6-5 and TRBJ2-3; the match to TRBD2 covers 7 bases. Germline loops: CDR1 MNHEY, CDR2 SVGAGI. The J segment lost 3 bases and the V segment lost 6 bases, leaving 9 bases of the junction unmatched. The CDR3 consists of 15 residues. In nucleotides, the CDR3 is TGTGCCAGCAGCCCCGAAGGACTAGGTACAGATACGCAGTATTTT. Translation gives CASSPEGLGTDTQYF.

The V call is TRBV5-1, the J call TRBJ2-7; 8 nucleotides align to TRBD1. Germline-derived CDR1 and CDR2 are SGHRS and YFSETQ. V trimming: 1 base; J trimming: 7 bases; junction bases outside the gene matches: 4. The CDR3 loop spans 13 amino acids. As DNA, the CDR3 is TGCGCCAGCAGCTTGTCAGGGGGCTGGGAGCAGTACTTC. It translates to CASSLSGGWEQYF. Filled out from reference TRBV5-1 and TRBJ2-7, the complete variable domain reads KAGVTQTPRYLIKTRGQQVTLSCSPISGHRSVSWYQQTPGQGLQFLFEYFSETQRNKGNFPGRFSGRQFSNSRSEMNVSTLELGDSALYLCASSLSGGWEQYFGPGTRLTVT.

The chain recombines TRBV6-5 with TRBJ2-7; the match to TRBD2 covers 12 bases. CDR3 size: 14 residues. The J segment lost 2 bases and the V segment lost 6 bases, leaving 2 bases of the junction unmatched. CDR1 MNHEY and CDR2 SVGAGI come from the germline V gene. CDR3 DNA sequence: TGTGCCAGCAGAACTAGCGGGGGGACCTACGAGCAGTACTTC. Its translation is CASRTSGGTYEQYF.

This clone was recorded a few times. The V call is TRBV7-2, the J call TRBJ2-7; D remains unclear. This CDR3 has 13 residues. V lost 1 base and J lost 3, with 7 bases in between. Germline CDR1 is SGHTA and CDR2 is FQGNSA. This CDR3 is CASSLGEVYEQYF. The CDR3 DNA sequence: TGTGCCAGCAGCTTAGGCGAGGTCTACGAGCAGTACTTC.

This clone was observed once. The rearrangement links TRBV7-9 to TRBJ2-7, with D maybe TRBD1 (6 bases). The CDR3 has 17 amino acids. Between the trimmed V and J ends, which lost 3 bases and 3 bases, there was a span of 21 bases. CDR1 and CDR2 (germline): SEHNR, FQNEAQ (reference sequence). DNA for the CDR3: TGTGCCAGCAGCTTCGCTACTCCCGCAGGGGCTCTCTACGAGCAGTACTTC. This translates into CASSFATPAGALYEQYF. The variable domain in full, completed from reference TRBV7-9 and TRBJ2-7, reads DTGVSQNPRHKITKRGQNVTFRCDPISEHNRLYWYRQTLGQGPEFLTYFQNEAQLEKSRLLSDRFSAERPKGSFSTLEIQRTEQGDSAMYLCASSFATPAGALYEQYFGPGTRLTVT.